The present T cell receptor (beta chain) was sequenced within a study of response to subunit inactivated influenza vaccine. Study-wide findings and caveats: Each seasonal flu vaccination may recruit only limited new T cells, authors suggested.

This clonotype was detected a few times. Its antigen is undetermined. From the RT-PCR reads, TCRdb called clonotypes with MiXCR, one entry per CDR3 protein. The table includes 450,000 to 550,000 distinct CDR3 sequences, about 25% detected once. The sequence was collected from a man between 45 and 60 years old who received an inactivated influenza vaccine. Sequences were derived from CD4+ T cells sorted from PBMCs, sampled roughly 5 days after vaccination.

The CDR3 bases are TGCAGTGCAAATACCGGACAGGGGTACGAGCAGTACTTC. Residues: CSANTGQGYEQYF. The genes are TRBV20-1 and TRBJ2-7, with TRBD1 matching over 9 bases. V trimming: 6 bases; J trimming: 4 bases; junction bases outside the gene matches: 7. This CDR3 region has 13 residues. Germline-derived CDR1 and CDR2 are DFQATT and SNEGSKA (reference sequence).